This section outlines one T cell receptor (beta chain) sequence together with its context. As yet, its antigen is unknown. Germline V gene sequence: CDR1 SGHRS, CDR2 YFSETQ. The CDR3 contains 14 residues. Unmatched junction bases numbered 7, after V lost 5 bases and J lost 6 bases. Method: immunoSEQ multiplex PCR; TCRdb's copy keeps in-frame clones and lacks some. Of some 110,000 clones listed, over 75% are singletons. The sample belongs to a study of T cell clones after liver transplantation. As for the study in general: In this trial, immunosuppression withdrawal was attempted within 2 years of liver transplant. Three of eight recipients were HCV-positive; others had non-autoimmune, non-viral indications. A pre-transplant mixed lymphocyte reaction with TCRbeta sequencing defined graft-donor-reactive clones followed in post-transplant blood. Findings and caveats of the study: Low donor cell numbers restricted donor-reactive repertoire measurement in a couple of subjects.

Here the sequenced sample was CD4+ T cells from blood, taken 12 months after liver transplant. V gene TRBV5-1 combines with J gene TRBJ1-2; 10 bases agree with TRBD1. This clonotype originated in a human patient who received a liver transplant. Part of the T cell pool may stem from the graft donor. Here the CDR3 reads CASRKATGGNGYTF. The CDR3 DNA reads TGCGCCAGCAGAAAAGCGACAGGGGGCAATGGCTACACCTTC.